This T cell receptor (beta chain) was sequenced in a study of human T cells and chemical hapten exposure. The CDR3 is 14 residues long. Germline V gene sequence: CDR1 SGHRS, CDR2 YFSETQ. The V and J ends lost 2 bases and 2 bases respectively, with 10 bases between them. TCRdb fed the RACE reads into MiXCR, producing one record per CDR3 protein. The data hold fewer than 500,000 distinct CDR3 sequences, with around 5% observed a single time. This clonotype has at least ten counts. Regarding time point: patch test 1, 2 weeks after DPC sensitization. Treatment: therapeutic diphenylcyclopropenone sensitization with weekly scalp DPC.

The rearrangement uses TRBV5-1 and TRBJ1-2, with D possibly being TRBD1 (5 bases). Sequencing used whole blood, obtained in connection with sensitization to the hapten diphenylcyclopropenone (DPC). The receptor was derived from a woman aged 45-59 years with alopecia areata. Some clones in this sample may be carry-over from other donors' samples. DNA for the CDR3: TGCGCCAGCAGCTTACTGCAGGGAAACTATGGCTACACCTTC. Protein product: CASSLLQGNYGYTF.